The sequence of this T cell receptor beta chain was determined in a study of OX40 agonist ivuxolimab in advanced cancers. Notes on this clone: The antigen is undetermined.

Study results and limitations: The 0.1-3.0 mg/kg partial responders had among the lowest clonal expansion.

Looked up from germline, CDR1 is SGHTA and CDR2 is FQGNSA. The CDR3 is 15 residues long. V lost 4 bases, J lost 2 bases, and 0 bases stayed unmatched. Libraries were prepared by immunoSEQ multiplex PCR; TCRdb keeps only in-frame clonotypes and omits some of them. The table shows around 72,000 clones, with about nine tenths occurring only once. J is TRBJ2-5 and V is TRBV7-2; TRBD2 agrees at 14 bases. Material: CD4+ or CD8+ T cells sorted from blood, obtained in a trial of the OX40 agonist ivuxolimab. The TCR was taken from an adult with an advanced solid tumor such as melanoma, head and neck, liver or kidney cancer. As DNA, the CDR3 is TGTGCCAGCAGCTGGACTAGCGGGGGGCAAGAGACCCAGTACTTC. Translated, it gives CASSWTSGGQETQYF.